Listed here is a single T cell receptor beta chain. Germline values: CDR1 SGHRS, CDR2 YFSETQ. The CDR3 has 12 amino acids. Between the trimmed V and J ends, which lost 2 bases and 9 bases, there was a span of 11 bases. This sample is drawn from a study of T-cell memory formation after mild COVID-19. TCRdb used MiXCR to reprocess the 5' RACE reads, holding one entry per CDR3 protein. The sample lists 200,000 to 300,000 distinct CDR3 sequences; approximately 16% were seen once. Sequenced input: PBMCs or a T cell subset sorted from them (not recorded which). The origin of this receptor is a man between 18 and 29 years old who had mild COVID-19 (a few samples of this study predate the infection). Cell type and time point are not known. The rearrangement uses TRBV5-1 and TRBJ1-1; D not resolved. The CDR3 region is CASSFEGLKAFF. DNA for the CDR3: TGCGCCAGCAGCTTCGAGGGTTTGAAAGCTTTCTTT.